The rows below give T cell receptor beta chains drawn from one sample of a study of molecular identifiers for immune sequencing clone quantification. TCRdb processed the PCR reads anew with MiXCR; each CDR3 protein has one entry. Among about 630,000 distinct CDR3 sequences listed, about 25% were seen once. Sequences were obtained from naive CD8+ T cells from blood, with Jurkat cell RNA spiked in. These receptors were collected from a human donor in good health. Some libraries in this study had Jurkat cell RNA spiked in. Both conserved end residues are part of each CDR3. The order of the fields is clone size, V gene, J gene, D gene, CDR3 protein, CDR3 DNA. A D gene is named only where the DNA matches it firmly. Clone size appears in some rows only: once, few, many, or a class for an expanded clone.

>-|TRBV20-1|TRBJ1-1|-
CSARDDRMNTEAFF
TGCAGTGCTAGAGATGACAGGATGAACACTGAAGCTTTCTTT
>many|TRBV9|TRBJ1-6|-
CASSPAGSSPLHF
TGTGCCAGCAGCCCAGCGGGTAGTTCACCCCTCCACTTT
>many|TRBV5-6|TRBJ1-1|-
CASSLSGSNTEAFF
TGTGCCAGCAGCTTGTCGGGCAGTAACACTGAAGCTTTCTTT
>-|TRBV27|TRBJ2-2|-
CASSLVPMGRTGELFF
TGTGCCAGCAGTTTAGTTCCCATGGGGCGCACCGGGGAGCTGTTTTTT
>few|TRBV4-1|TRBJ2-7|-
CASSQDRFLGAAEQYF
TGCGCCAGCAGCCAAGATAGGTTTTTAGGGGCGGCAGAGCAGTACTTC
>-|TRBV7-9|TRBJ2-1|-
CASSLTGRVDNEQFF
TGTGCCAGCAGCTTAACCGGGAGAGTAGATAATGAGCAGTTCTTC
>few|TRBV24-1|TRBJ1-1|-
CATSTGTQTPATEAFF
TGTGCCACCAGCACCGGGACTCAAACCCCGGCCACTGAAGCTTTCTTT
>few|TRBV30|TRBJ2-1|-
CAWSHVGAMDEQFF
TGTGCCTGGAGTCACGTAGGGGCGATGGATGAGCAGTTCTTC
>few|TRBV25-1|TRBJ1-2|TRBD1
CASTGNPSGGHGYTF
TGTGCCAGCACTGGCAACCCTTCAGGGGGTCATGGCTACACCTTC
>-|TRBV7-9|TRBJ2-7|-
CASSQRTGGENSYEQYF
TGTGCCAGCAGCCAAAGGACTGGGGGCGAGAACTCCTACGAGCAGTACTTC
>many|TRBV9|TRBJ2-3|-
CASSVVGDSSDTQYF
TGTGCCAGCAGCGTAGTTGGGGATTCCTCAGATACGCAGTATTTT
>few|TRBV5-1|TRBJ2-1|-
CASSLAAQPTSNEQFF
TGCGCCAGCAGCTTGGCCGCTCAGCCAACTTCAAATGAGCAGTTCTTC
>-|TRBV24-1|TRBJ1-5|-
CATSDGNHQPQHF
TGTGCCACCAGTGATGGAAATCATCAGCCCCAGCATTTT
>-|TRBV6-5|TRBJ1-4|-
CAARDGEKLFF
TGTGCCGCAAGGGACGGGGAAAAACTGTTTTTT
>-|TRBV27|TRBJ1-5|TRBD1
CAGSLAGGWAQHF
TGTGCCGGCAGTTTAGCAGGGGGGTGGGCCCAGCATTTT
>few|TRBV5-1|TRBJ2-7|-
CASSWGGGDYEQYF
TGCGCCAGCAGCTGGGGCGGGGGCGACTACGAGCAGTACTTC
>-|TRBV6-6|TRBJ2-5|-
CASSYLLRDTAPYRETQYF
TGTGCCAGCAGTTACTTACTACGGGACACCGCCCCGTACCGAGAGACCCAGTACTTC
>-|TRBV12-3/TRBV12-4|TRBJ2-5|-
CASRIGGRETQYF
TGTGCCAGCAGGATTGGGGGTAGAGAGACCCAGTACTTC
>many|TRBV30|TRBJ2-7|TRBD2
CAWTREDRYEQYF
TGTGCCTGGACCCGGGAGGATCGCTACGAGCAGTACTTC
>many|TRBV23-1|TRBJ2-3|-
CAIVATTDTQYF
TGCGCCATTGTGGCGACCACAGATACGCAGTATTTT
>many|TRBV7-9|TRBJ2-3|TRBD2
CASSLPAGNPTDTQYF
TGTGCCAGCAGCTTACCAGCGGGGAATCCCACAGATACGCAGTATTTT
>many|TRBV27|TRBJ2-7|-
CASRAPGREQYF
TGTGCCAGCCGAGCCCCCGGCCGCGAGCAGTACTTC
>-|TRBV5-1|TRBJ2-7|TRBD1
CASSLGTGDFYEQYF
TGCGCCAGCAGCTTGGGGACAGGGGATTTCTACGAGCAGTACTTC
>few|TRBV12-3/TRBV12-4|TRBJ2-7|TRBD1
CASSFGQDSYEQYF
TGTGCCAGCAGTTTCGGACAGGACTCCTACGAGCAGTACTTC
>few|TRBV13|TRBJ2-7|-
CASSFFRGGTGEQYF
TGTGCCAGCAGCTTCTTTCGAGGGGGTACGGGGGAGCAGTACTTC
>many|TRBV12-3/TRBV12-4|TRBJ1-5|-
CASRQQGSYQPQHF
TGTGCCAGCAGACAACAGGGTTCTTATCAGCCCCAGCATTTT
>-|TRBV21-1|TRBJ1-3|-
CASSKEGRGDIPTDSGNTIYF
TGTGCCAGCAGCAAAGAAGGCAGGGGGGATATACCCACAGACTCTGGAAACACCATATATTTT
>few|TRBV7-6|TRBJ2-5|-
CASSLWAETQYF
TGTGCCAGCAGCTTATGGGCCGAGACCCAGTACTTC
>many|TRBV12-5|TRBJ1-1|-
CASGLFGMNTEAFF
TGTGCTAGTGGTTTATTCGGGATGAACACTGAAGCTTTCTTT
>many|TRBV20-1|TRBJ2-7|-
CSARDLAGTLGEQYF
TGCAGTGCTAGAGATCTGGCAGGGACCCTGGGGGAGCAGTACTTC
>many|TRBV12-3/TRBV12-4|TRBJ2-7|-
CASSLTGTKYEQYF
TGTGCCAGCAGTTTAACGGGGACCAAGTACGAGCAGTACTTC
>-|TRBV6-1|TRBJ2-3|TRBD1
CASSEVRLRGPDTQYF
TGTGCCAGCAGTGAAGTAAGATTGAGGGGGCCAGATACGCAGTATTTT
>-|TRBV13|TRBJ2-7|-
CASSGGTTLEQYF
TGTGCCAGCAGCGGGGGGACAACTTTAGAGCAGTACTTC
>many|TRBV12-2|TRBJ2-2|-
CASRLDVGALDTGELFF
TGTGCAAGTCGCTTAGATGTGGGGGCGCTCGACACCGGGGAGCTGTTTTTT
>-|TRBV5-1|TRBJ1-2|-
CASRLGPDIPYGYTF
TGCGCCAGCAGGTTGGGTCCGGACATACCCTATGGCTACACCTTC
>-|TRBV3-1|TRBJ2-1|TRBD2
CASSQGAGEPSSYNEQFF
TGTGCCAGCAGCCAAGGTGCGGGGGAACCGAGCTCCTACAATGAGCAGTTCTTC
>-|TRBV27|TRBJ2-7|-
CASGGPRYEQYF
TGTGCCAGCGGGGGGCCGAGGTACGAGCAGTACTTC
>-|TRBV5-5|TRBJ2-1|-
CASSPGFASYNEQFF
TGTGCCAGCAGCCCAGGGTTTGCGTCCTACAATGAGCAGTTCTTC
>-|TRBV13|TRBJ2-7|TRBD1
CDSSATGASSYEQYF
TGTGACAGCAGCGCCACAGGGGCGAGCTCCTACGAGCAGTACTTC
>-|TRBV11-2|TRBJ2-5|-
CASSLREAQYF
TGTGCCAGCAGCTTACGAGAGGCCCAGTACTTC
>few|TRBV27|TRBJ2-7|-
CASSPGQSIYEQYF
TGTGCCAGCAGTCCGGGACAATCAATCTACGAGCAGTACTTC
>-|TRBV2|TRBJ1-5|TRBD1
CASSGQGGRYQPQHF
TGTGCCAGCAGTGGACAGGGTGGGCGTTATCAGCCCCAGCATTTT
>many|TRBV7-6|TRBJ2-3|TRBD2
CASSSGTTNTDTQYF
TGTGCCAGCAGTTCCGGGACTACCAACACAGATACGCAGTATTTT